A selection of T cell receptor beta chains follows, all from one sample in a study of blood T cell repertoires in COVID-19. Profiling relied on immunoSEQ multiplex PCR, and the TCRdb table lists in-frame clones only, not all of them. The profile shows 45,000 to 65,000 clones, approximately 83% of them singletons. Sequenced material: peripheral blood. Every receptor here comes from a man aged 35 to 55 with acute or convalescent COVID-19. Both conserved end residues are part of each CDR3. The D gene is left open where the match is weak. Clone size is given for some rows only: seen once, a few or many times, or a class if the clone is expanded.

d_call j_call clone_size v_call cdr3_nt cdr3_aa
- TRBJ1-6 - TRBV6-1 TGTGCCAGCAGTGAAGGCGGACTCACCAATTCACCCCTCCACTTT CASSEGGLTNSPLHF
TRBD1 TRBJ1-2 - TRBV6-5 TGTGCCAGCCGCGGACAGGGGTATAACTATGGCTACACCTTC CASRGQGYNYGYTF
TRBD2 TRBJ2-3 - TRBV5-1 TGCGCCAGCAGCTTGGCCCCACTAGCGGGAGGCGATACGCAGTATTTT CASSLAPLAGGDTQYF
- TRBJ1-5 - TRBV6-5 TGTGCCAGCAGCCGACATACGTATCAGCCCCAGCATTTT CASSRHTYQPQHF
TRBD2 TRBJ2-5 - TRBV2 TGTGCCAGCAGTGAAGAGCGGGAAGAAGAGACCCAGTACTTC CASSEEREEETQYF
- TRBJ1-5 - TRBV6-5 TGTGCCGCGGGGAGGGCCAATCAGCCCCAGCATTTT CAAGRANQPQHF
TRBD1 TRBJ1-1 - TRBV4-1 TGCGCCAGCAGCCTAGGAATCCCGACAGGGGAGAACACTGAAGCTTTCTTT CASSLGIPTGENTEAFF
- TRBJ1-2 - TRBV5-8 TGTGCCAGCAGCCCCTACTATGGCTACACCTTC CASSPYYGYTF
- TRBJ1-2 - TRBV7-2 TGTGCCAGCAGCCGACAGCGCGTCTATGGCTACACCTTC CASSRQRVYGYTF
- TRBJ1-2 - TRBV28 TGTGCCAGCAGTCCTGACAGTACTATGGTCGGCTACACCTTC CASSPDSTMVGYTF
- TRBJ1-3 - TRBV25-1 TGTGCCAGCAGCATCTCTGGAAACACCATATATTTT CASSISGNTIYF
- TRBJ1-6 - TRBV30 TGTGCCGAGTCAGGCGGAGGGTTTGGGACCCTCCACTTT CAESGGGFGTLHF
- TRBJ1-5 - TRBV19 TGTGCCAGTAGTTTACCACGGGGTTGGTCCCAGCATTTT CASSLPRGWSQHF
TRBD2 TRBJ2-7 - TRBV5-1 TGCGCCAGCTCGACCGGGACTAGCGGCTACGAGCAGTACTTC CASSTGTSGYEQYF
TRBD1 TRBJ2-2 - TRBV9 TGTGCCAGCAGCGTAGCTAGGACAGGGTACCTCACCGGGGAGCTGTTTTTT CASSVARTGYLTGELFF
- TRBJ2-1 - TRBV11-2 TGTGCCAGCAGCTTAGATAGCGGTTCCTACAATGAGCAGTTCTTC CASSLDSGSYNEQFF
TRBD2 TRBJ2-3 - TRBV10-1 TGCGCCAGCAGCCGGGACTATACAGATACGCAGTATTTT CASSRDYTDTQYF
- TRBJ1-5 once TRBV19 TGTGCCAGACTGGACTGGATAGATCAGCCCCAGCATTTT CARLDWIDQPQHF
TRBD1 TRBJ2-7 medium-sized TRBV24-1 TGTGCCACCAGTGACAGGACAGGGGGCAACGAGCAGTACTTC CATSDRTGGNEQYF
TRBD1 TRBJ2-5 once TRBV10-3 TGTGCCATCAGTGAGGGACAGGACAACTGGGAGACCCAGTACTTC CAISEGQDNWETQYF
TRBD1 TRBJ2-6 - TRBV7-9 TGTGCCAGCAGCTTGGGGGAGACAGGGAGAACTGGGGCCAACGTCCTGACTTTC CASSLGETGRTGANVLTF
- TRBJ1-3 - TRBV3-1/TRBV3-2 TGTGCCAGCAGCACTACCTCTGGAAACACCATATATTTT CASSTTSGNTIYF
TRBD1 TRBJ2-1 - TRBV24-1 TGTGCCACCAGTGCCCTCTCCACCTGGATGACAGGGGCCCATGAGCAGTTCTTC CATSALSTWMTGAHEQFF
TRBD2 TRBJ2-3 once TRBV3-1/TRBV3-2 TGTGCCAGCAGCCCACTAGCGGGGGGCACAGATACGCAGTATTTT CASSPLAGGTDTQYF
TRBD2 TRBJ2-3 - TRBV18 TGTGCCAGCTCATTCACTAGCGTCACAGATACGCAGTATTTT CASSFTSVTDTQYF
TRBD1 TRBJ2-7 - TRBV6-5 TGTGCCAGCGACCGGGACAGGGCCTACGAGCAGTACTTC CASDRDRAYEQYF
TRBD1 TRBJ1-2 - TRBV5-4 TGTGCCAGCAGCATGCGACAGGGGCGGGATGGCTACACCTTC CASSMRQGRDGYTF
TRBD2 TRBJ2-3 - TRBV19 TGTGCCAGTAGTATAGCTGACGGGGGGGCGGATACGCAGTATTTT CASSIADGGADTQYF
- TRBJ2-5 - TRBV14 TGTGCCAGCAGCCAAGGTCGCTCCTCTGGCCTTGAGACCCAGTACTTC CASSQGRSSGLETQYF